Below, 8 T cell receptor beta chains from the same sample are listed, as sequenced in a study of early T cells in non-severe SARS-CoV-2 infection. One entry per CDR3 protein results from TCRdb running MiXCR on the 5' RACE reads. The repertoire holds around 40,000 distinct CDR3 sequences, with under 7% as singletons. Sample: whole blood, taken at baseline. The origin of the receptors is an adult who was a healthcare worker with PCR-confirmed SARS-CoV-2 infection or an uninfected control (not recorded which).

This clonotype appeared many times. This sequence joins TRBV11-2 and TRBJ1-1, with D unresolved. The CDR3 sequence is 11 residues long. Germline V lookup: CDR1 SGHAT, CDR2 FQNNGV. The V end was cut by 2 bases, the J end by 7 bases, with 5 bases between. CDR3 in DNA: TGTGCCAGCAGCTTAAGGAGTGAAGCTTTCTTT. This encodes CASSLRSEAFF.

This clonotype was seen a handful of times. The CDR3 coding sequence is TGTGCCAGCAACCCGACGTGGGCCAGGACCTACGAGCAGTACTTC. This codes for CASNPTWARTYEQYF. The V call is TRBV5-6, the J call TRBJ2-7; D call uncertain. Germline assignment: CDR1 SGHDT and CDR2 YYEEEE. The CDR3 consists of 15 residues. V was trimmed by 6 bases and J by 2 bases, leaving 18 bases between them.

This chain links TRBV5-1 with TRBJ1-5, with 11 bases matching TRBD1. Germline V gene sequence: CDR1 SGHRS, CDR2 YFSETQ. The CDR3 totals 15 residues. Trimming removed 4 bases from V and 7 bases from J; junction bases left unmatched: 7. CDR3 in amino acids: CASSATGQGEQPQHF. Here the CDR3 DNA reads TGCGCCAGCAGCGCGACGGGACAGGGGGAACAGCCCCAGCATTTT. Combining the CDR3 with reference TRBV5-1 and TRBJ1-5 gives the whole variable domain KAGVTQTPRYLIKTRGQQVTLSCSPISGHRSVSWYQQTPGQGLQFLFEYFSETQRNKGNFPGRFSGRQFSNSRSEMNVSTLELGDSALYLCASSATGQGEQPQHFGDGTRLSIL.

Only a few counts were recorded for this clonotype. The V and J genes are TRBV13 and TRBJ1-6; 7 bases agree with TRBD1. The CDR3 consists of 14 residues. Germline V gene sequence: CDR1 PRHDT, CDR2 FYEKMQ (reference sequence). The trim removed 8 bases at V and 6 bases at J, leaving 7 bases unmatched. This CDR3 reads CASQSGQTNSPLHF. Here the CDR3 DNA reads TGTGCCAGCCAATCGGGACAGACTAATTCACCCCTCCACTTT.

In its sample, this clonotype was seen many times. The chain joins TRBV28 to TRBJ2-1; tentative D call: TRBD1 (6 bases). Germline V lookup: CDR1 MDHEN, CDR2 SYDVKM. There are 15 residues in the CDR3. Trimming left V 3 bases short and J 6 bases short, with 15 bases between. The DNA for the CDR3 is TGTGCCAGCAGTTTCCCCCGAGGACAGTCCAATGAGCAGTTCTTC. The encoded protein is CASSFPRGQSNEQFF.

There are many counts of this clonotype. The chain joins TRBV19 to TRBJ2-6, with D tentatively TRBD1 (6 bases). CDR1 is LNHDA and CDR2 is SQIVND in the germline V gene (reference sequence). This CDR3 has 19 residues. Trimming took 3 bases from V and 9 from J, leaving 27 bases between them. CDR3 sequence reads: CASSIPDSTDSGANNVLTF. CDR3 nucleotides: TGTGCCAGTAGTATTCCGGACAGCACTGACTCTGGGGCCAACAACGTCCTGACTTTC. Full variable domain (outside the CDR3, taken from reference TRBV19 and TRBJ2-6): DGGITQSPKYLFRKEGQNVTLSCEQNLNHDAMYWYRQDPGQGLRLIYYSQIVNDFQKGDIAEGYSVSREKKESFPLTVTSAQKNPTAFYLCASSIPDSTDSGANNVLTFGAGSRLTVL.

The V gene is TRBV28, the J gene TRBJ1-4; the match to TRBD1 covers 8 bases. Trimming took 8 bases from V and 0 from J; bases not matched to a gene: 5. Germline CDR1 reads MDHEN; CDR2 reads SYDVKM. The length of the CDR3 is 15 residues. This chain's CDR3 is CASLDRATTNEKLFF. For the CDR3, the DNA is TGTGCCAGCCTGGACAGGGCGACAACTAATGAAAAACTGTTTTTT.

This clonotype was detected only a few times. This chain uses TRBV18 with TRBJ2-1; 9 nucleotides align to TRBD1. The CDR3 totals 14 residues. Per the germline V gene, CDR1 is KGHSH and CDR2 is LQKENI. Trimming at V came to 6 bases and at J to 9 bases, leaving 9 bases not matched to a gene. The DNA for the CDR3 is TGTGCCAGCTCCCTGGGACAGGGAGGCGGTGAGCAGTTCTTC. Translated, it gives CASSLGQGGGEQFF.